The 28 T cell receptor beta chains below all came from one sample that was sequenced in a study of identical twins. In TCRdb, the 5' RACE reads were re-called with MiXCR into one record per CDR3 protein. The sample consists of hundreds of thousands of distinct CDR3 sequences, 21% of them appearing once. The sample was also reused in another study, on T cells expressing NK-cell markers.

The sample was PBMCs. These receptors came from a woman between 18 and 30 years old in good health.

This clonotype has only a few counts. V is TRBV12-3 or TRBV12-4 and J is TRBJ2-1; tentatively, D is TRBD2 (6 bases). V was clipped by 2 bases and J by 1 base, with 27 bases between them. This CDR3 is built from 21 residues. In DNA form, the CDR3 reads TGTGCCAGCAGTTTAATTAAACGGGGGTTGAACTCCTTTCGATCCTACAATGAGCAGTTCTTC. Translating gives CASSLIKRGLNSFRSYNEQFF.

In this sample, this clonotype turned up a few times. The chain joins TRBV20-1 to TRBJ1-1, with D unresolved. The CDR3 is made up of 12 amino acids. CDR1 is DFQATT and CDR2 is SNEGSKA in the germline V gene (reference sequence). Trimming took 5 bases from V and 3 from J, leaving 10 bases between them. The CDR3 DNA follows: TGCAGTGCTTATAGATGGGACACTGAAGCTTTCTTT. Protein product: CSAYRWDTEAFF.

This clonotype was recorded at least ten times. The rearrangement joins TRBV5-1 to TRBJ1-2; 7 bases line up with TRBD1. Trimming removed 4 bases from V and 0 bases from J; junction bases left unmatched: 3. CDR1 SGHRS and CDR2 YFSETQ come from the germline V gene. This CDR3 has 14 residues. CDR3: CASSTGTANYGYTF. The CDR3 coding sequence is TGCGCCAGCAGCACCGGGACAGCTAACTATGGCTACACCTTC.

The chain has TRBV4-3 and TRBJ1-1; 8 bases are a match to TRBD1. CDR1 is LGHNA, CDR2 YSLEER, per germline. The CDR3 extends over 14 amino acids. The trim removed 3 bases at V and 7 bases at J, leaving 7 bases unmatched. CDR3 sequence: CASSHTDRGYEAFF. As DNA, the CDR3 is TGCGCCAGCAGCCACACCGACAGGGGCTATGAAGCTTTCTTT.

This clonotype was detected ten times or more. The V gene is TRBV29-1, the J gene TRBJ1-2, with D unclear. The CDR3 loop spans 11 amino acids. Germline-derived CDR1 and CDR2 are SQVTM and ANQGSEA. V was pared by 6 bases and J by 4 bases, with 9 bases between. In DNA, the CDR3 is TGCAGCGTCCCAGGACCCTATGGCTACACCTTC. Its protein is CSVPGPYGYTF.

This clonotype was seen repeatedly, ten times or more. The chain has TRBV12-3 or TRBV12-4 and TRBJ1-1; D perhaps matches TRBD1 (5 bases). With 0 bases removed from V and 4 bases from J, the gap between germline ends came to 12 bases. The CDR3 covers 15 residues. The CDR3 sequence is CASSLAAGLSTEAFF. In DNA, the CDR3 is TGTGCCAGCAGTTTAGCGGCAGGGCTGAGCACTGAAGCTTTCTTT.

This clonotype has only a few counts. The germline gene is not matched at one end of the junction; a read error may be the cause. This sequence joins TRBV11-2 and TRBJ2-1; TRBD1 agrees at 10 bases. The germline gives CDR1 SGHAT, CDR2 FQNNGV. The CDR3 sequence is 11 residues long. The CDR3 DNA is TGTGCCAGCAGCGAGGGACAGGGGTGGGCGTTC. The encoded protein is CASSEGQGWAF.

CDR3 sequence reads: CASSEQGRTEAFF. The CDR3, as DNA: TGCGCCAGCAGTGAACAGGGAAGGACTGAAGCTTTCTTT. This chain uses TRBV10-1 with TRBJ1-1, with D tentatively TRBD1 (6 bases). From germline, CDR1 is WNHNN and CDR2 SYGVQD (reference sequence). The CDR3 consists of 13 residues. Trimming took off 3 bases at V and 5 bases at J, with 10 bases between the two ends.

The chain is built from TRBV3-1 and TRBJ2-1; the D is unclear. Trimming removed 1 base at V and 1 base at J, with 8 bases between. The germline CDR1 and CDR2 sequences are LGHDT and YNNKEL (reference sequence). The CDR3 consists of 15 residues. The CDR3 DNA is TGTGCCAGCAGCCAAGGGGTCCAATCCTACAATGAGCAGTTCTTC. Protein sequence: CASSQGVQSYNEQFF.

This sequence joins TRBV7-2 and TRBJ2-2; D is unresolved. This CDR3 spans 14 amino acids. The V end lost 4 bases, the J end lost 3 bases, and 9 bases lay between the germline ends. Germline V gene sequence: CDR1 SGHTA, CDR2 FQGNSA. The CDR3 DNA reads as TGTGCCAGCAGCTCCCTTCGCGACACCGGGGAGCTGTTTTTT. Its protein is CASSSLRDTGELFF.

This clonotype was counted once. The chain employs TRBV5-6 and TRBJ1-1; unclear D gene. Germline assignment: CDR1 SGHDT and CDR2 YYEEEE. V was cut by 0 bases and J by 7 bases, with 10 bases left in between. The CDR3 extends over 13 amino acids. The CDR3 nucleotides are TGTGCCAGCAGCTTGGGGGGAGTTCTTGAAGCTTTCTTT. This translates into CASSLGGVLEAFF.

Only a few counts were recorded for this clonotype. The V and J genes are TRBV3-1 and TRBJ2-1; D is perhaps TRBD2 (6 bases). Trimming cost V 0 bases and J 2 bases, with 17 bases left between them. This CDR3 is 18 amino acids long. Germline V CDR1 and CDR2: LGHDT, YNNKEL (reference sequence). CDR3 amino acids: CASSQESRRWGAYNEQFF. As DNA, the CDR3 is TGTGCCAGCAGCCAAGAGTCTCGCCGTTGGGGGGCCTACAATGAGCAGTTCTTC.

The chain links TRBV11-3 to TRBJ2-3, with 9 nucleotides matching TRBD1. The CDR3 loop spans 16 amino acids. Germline loops: CDR1 SGHNT, CDR2 YENEEA. J was trimmed by 9 bases and V by 5 bases; bases with no gene match: 15. CDR3 sequence reads: CASSPWGGQGLTTQYF. CDR3 DNA: TGTGCCAGCAGCCCATGGGGGGGACAGGGTCTTACGACGCAGTATTTT.

This clonotype showed up just a few times. V is TRBV6-5 and J is TRBJ2-5; no reliable D call. Trimming shortened V by 0 bases and J by 5 bases, and 19 bases separated the two germline ends. The CDR3 contains 17 residues. The germline gives CDR1 MNHEY, CDR2 SVGAGI. The CDR3 region has the DNA TGTGCCAGCAGTTACTCGAAGTATGCTTCCTTAACGGAGACCCAGTACTTC. This codes for CASSYSKYASLTETQYF.

This rearrangement joins TRBV10-3 to TRBJ1-6; D remains ambiguous. Germline V CDR1 and CDR2: ENHRY, SYGVKD. V lost 0 bases and J 10 bases, leaving 10 bases between the germline ends. The CDR3 has 14 amino acids. The CDR3 nucleotides read TGTGCCATCAGTGAGTCAGGGCTAGGATCACCCCTCCACTTT. As protein: CAISESGLGSPLHF.

The sample holds a few counts of this clonotype. The chain employs TRBV24-1 and TRBJ2-1; no clear D. CDR1 is KGHDR, CDR2 SFDVKD, per germline. V lost 5 bases and J 2 bases, leaving 9 bases between the germline ends. The CDR3 runs 14 residues. The CDR3 reads CATSGDDPYNEQFF. In nucleotides, the CDR3 is TGTGCCACCAGTGGGGATGACCCCTACAATGAGCAGTTCTTC.

This clonotype has more than one count but fewer than ten. This rearrangement joins TRBV20-1 to TRBJ2-2; D remains unclear. CDR3 length: 13 amino acids. The V end lost 2 bases, the J end lost 7 bases, and 11 bases lay between the germline ends. Germline V CDR1 and CDR2: DFQATT, SNEGSKA (reference sequence). The DNA of the CDR3 is TGCAGTGCTAGAATCCGACTCGGCGGGGAGCTGTTTTTT. Protein product: CSARIRLGGELFF.

The sample holds a few counts of this clonotype. The chain uses TRBV27 and TRBJ2-5; D could derive from TRBD1 or TRBD2 (5 bases each). The CDR3 totals 14 residues. Trimming removed 3 bases from V and 5 bases from J, with 13 bases in between. CDR1 is MNHEY, CDR2 SMNVEV, per germline (reference sequence). The CDR3 DNA follows: TGTGCCAGCAGTTTTTGGGGCAGGGAGGAGACCCAGTACTTC. Translation gives CASSFWGREETQYF.

V is TRBV5-1 and J is TRBJ2-7; D assignment may be TRBD1 or TRBD2 (5 bases each). Germline V gene lookup returns CDR1 SGHRS and CDR2 YFSETQ. V was shortened by 2 bases and J by 3 bases, with 18 bases between the two germline ends. The CDR3 has 16 amino acids. The CDR3 is CASSFTATGPIYEQYF. CDR3 bases: TGCGCCAGCAGCTTCACGGCGACGGGGCCCATCTACGAGCAGTACTTC.

Ten or more counts support this clonotype. The chain couples TRBV5-1 to TRBJ2-3; D is tentatively TRBD1 or TRBD2 (6 bases each). CDR3 size: 13 residues. V gave up 0 bases and J gave up 5 bases, with 7 bases separating them. Germline assignment: CDR1 SGHRS and CDR2 YFSETQ. The CDR3 DNA is TGCGCCAGCAGCTTGGAGGGGGGAGATACGCAGTATTTT. Protein sequence: CASSLEGGDTQYF. The variable domain in full, with the rest retrieved from reference TRBV5-1 and TRBJ2-3, is KAGVTQTPRYLIKTRGQQVTLSCSPISGHRSVSWYQQTPGQGLQFLFEYFSETQRNKGNFPGRFSGRQFSNSRSEMNVSTLELGDSALYLCASSLEGGDTQYFGPGTRLTVL.

This clonotype was recorded once. The CDR3 region is CASSSTGGEKQFF. The DNA of the CDR3 is TGTGCCAGCAGTTCAACTGGGGGAGAAAAGCAGTTCTTC. This chain connects TRBV7-2 to TRBJ2-1, with D possibly called TRBD1 or TRBD2 (5 bases each). V gave up 6 bases and J gave up 11 bases, with 17 bases separating them. Germline V gene sequence: CDR1 SGHTA, CDR2 FQGNSA. The CDR3 spans 13 residues.

In its sample, this clonotype was seen a few times. V gene TRBV12-3 or TRBV12-4 combines with J gene TRBJ2-7, with D perhaps matching TRBD1 or TRBD2 (7 bases each). Trimming removed 6 bases from V and 4 bases from J, with 19 bases in between. The CDR3 loop spans 15 amino acids. This chain's CDR3 is CASSLRGGWLYEQYF. In DNA, the CDR3 is TGTGCCAGCAGCCTCAGGGGGGGTTGGTTGTACGAGCAGTACTTC.

Written as DNA, the CDR3 is TGTGCCACCAGCGGAGCCGGGGCGGCTGACCAAGAGACCCAGTACTTC. As protein: CATSGAGAADQETQYF. The chain carries TRBV24-1 and TRBJ2-5; D assignment may be TRBD1 or TRBD2 (5 bases each). With 7 bases removed from V and 0 bases from J, the gap between germline ends came to 17 bases. CDR1 is KGHDR, CDR2 SFDVKD, per germline. The CDR3 is 16 amino acids.

This chain uses TRBV20-1 with TRBJ2-7; 9 positions match TRBD2. CDR1 is DFQATT and CDR2 is SNEGSKA in the germline V gene (reference sequence). This CDR3 has 12 amino acids. CDR3 nucleotide sequence: TGCAGAGCCGGGACTAGCAGCAACGAGCAGTACTTC. Amino acid sequence: CRAGTSSNEQYF.

This clonotype was observed a few times. V gene TRBV10-3 combines with J gene TRBJ2-2; D unresolved. Trimming left V 9 bases short and J 6 bases short, with 8 bases between. In germline, CDR1 is ENHRY, CDR2 SYGVKD. This CDR3 comprises 11 residues. The CDR3 nucleotides read TGTGCCATGGGTCGGGCCGGGGAGCTGTTTTTT. It translates to CAMGRAGELFF.

The genes are TRBV7-3 and TRBJ2-1, with 10 bases fitting TRBD2. V lost 0 bases and J lost 8; bases outside the gene matches: 7. CDR1 SGHTA and CDR2 FQGTGA come from the germline V gene. The CDR3 covers 16 residues. The DNA of the CDR3 is TGTGCCAGCAGCTTAACCCGACTAGCGGGCCGGGATGAGCAGTTCTTC. Its translation: CASSLTRLAGRDEQFF.

The genes are TRBV20-1 and TRBJ2-1; the match to TRBD2 covers 8 bases. The ends lost 3 bases at V and 7 bases at J; junction bases unmatched: 8. CDR3 length: 14 residues. Germline V gene data show CDR1 as DFQATT and CDR2 as SNEGSKA (reference sequence). DNA for the CDR3: TGCAGTGCTAGGTTCGGTAGCGGGAAGAATGAGCAGTTCTTC. Protein product: CSARFGSGKNEQFF.

The V call is TRBV20-1, the J call TRBJ2-4; 12 bases align to TRBD2. CDR1 and CDR2 from the germline V gene are DFQATT and SNEGSKA (reference sequence). The V gene end was trimmed by 6 bases and the J gene end by 7 bases; junction bases not matched to a gene: 10. The CDR3 is 15 amino acids. The CDR3 nucleotides are TGCAGTGCACTTCCTAGCGGGAGGGCCCGGAACATTCAGTACTTC. It codes for CSALPSGRARNIQYF.